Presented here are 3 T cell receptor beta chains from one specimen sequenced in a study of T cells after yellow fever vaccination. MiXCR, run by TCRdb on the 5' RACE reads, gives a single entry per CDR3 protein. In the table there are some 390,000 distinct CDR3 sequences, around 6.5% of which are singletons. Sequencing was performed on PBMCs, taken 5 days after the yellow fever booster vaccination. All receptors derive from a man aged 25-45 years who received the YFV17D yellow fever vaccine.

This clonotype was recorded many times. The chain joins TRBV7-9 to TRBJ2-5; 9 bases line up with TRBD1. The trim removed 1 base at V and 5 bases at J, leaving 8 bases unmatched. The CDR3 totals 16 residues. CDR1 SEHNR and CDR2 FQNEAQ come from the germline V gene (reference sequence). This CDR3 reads CASSLVGQGFAETQYF. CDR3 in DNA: TGTGCCAGCAGCTTAGTGGGACAGGGATTTGCGGAGACCCAGTACTTC.

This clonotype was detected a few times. CDR3 residues: CASSPSSGSLEQFF. CDR3 coding DNA: TGTGCCAGCAGCCCATCTAGCGGGAGTCTGGAGCAGTTCTTC. The V call is TRBV14, the J call TRBJ2-1; 10 bases match TRBD2. The V gene's germline CDR1 is SGHDN and CDR2 FVKESK. This CDR3 contains 14 residues. J lost 10 bases, V lost 4 bases, and 7 bases had no gene match.

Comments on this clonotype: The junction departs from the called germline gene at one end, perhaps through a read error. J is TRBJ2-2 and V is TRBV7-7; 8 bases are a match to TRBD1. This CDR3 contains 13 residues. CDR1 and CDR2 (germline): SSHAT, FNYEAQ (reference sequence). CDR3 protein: CASSRQGSGELFF. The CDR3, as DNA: TGTGCTAGCAGCCGACAGGGGTCCGGGGAGCTGTTTTTT.